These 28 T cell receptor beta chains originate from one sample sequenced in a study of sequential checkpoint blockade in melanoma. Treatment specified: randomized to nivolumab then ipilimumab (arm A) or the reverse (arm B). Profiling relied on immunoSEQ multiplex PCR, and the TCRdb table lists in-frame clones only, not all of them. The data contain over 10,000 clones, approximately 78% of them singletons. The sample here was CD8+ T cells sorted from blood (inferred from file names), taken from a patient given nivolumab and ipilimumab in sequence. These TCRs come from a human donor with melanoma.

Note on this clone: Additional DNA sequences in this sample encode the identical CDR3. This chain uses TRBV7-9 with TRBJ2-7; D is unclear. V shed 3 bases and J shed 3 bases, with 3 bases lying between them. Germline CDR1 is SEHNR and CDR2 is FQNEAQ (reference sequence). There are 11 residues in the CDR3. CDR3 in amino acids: CASSLSYEQYF. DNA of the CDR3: TGTGCCAGCAGCTTGAGCTACGAGCAGTACTTC.

The chain's CDR3 is CASSLRYSQETQYF. CDR3 DNA sequence: TGTGCCAGCAGCTTACGGTACAGCCAAGAGACCCAGTACTTC. This chain links TRBV11-2 with TRBJ2-5; D unclear. The CDR3 runs 14 residues. With 2 bases removed from V and 1 base from J, the gap between germline ends came to 8 bases. Germline values: CDR1 SGHAT, CDR2 FQNNGV.

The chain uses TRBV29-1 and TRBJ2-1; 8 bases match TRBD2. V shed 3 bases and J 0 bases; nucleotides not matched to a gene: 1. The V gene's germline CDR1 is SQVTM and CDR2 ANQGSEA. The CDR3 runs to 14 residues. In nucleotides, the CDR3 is TGCAGCGTTGACGGGGGGGGCTCCTACAATGAGCAGTTCTTC. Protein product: CSVDGGGSYNEQFF.

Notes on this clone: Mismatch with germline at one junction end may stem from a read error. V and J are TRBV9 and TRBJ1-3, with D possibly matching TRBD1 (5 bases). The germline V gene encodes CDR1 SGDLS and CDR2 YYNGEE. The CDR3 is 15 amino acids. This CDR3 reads CASNLEGTGGNIIYF. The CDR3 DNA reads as TGTGCCAGCAACCTCGAAGGGACGGGAGGAAACATCATATATTTT.

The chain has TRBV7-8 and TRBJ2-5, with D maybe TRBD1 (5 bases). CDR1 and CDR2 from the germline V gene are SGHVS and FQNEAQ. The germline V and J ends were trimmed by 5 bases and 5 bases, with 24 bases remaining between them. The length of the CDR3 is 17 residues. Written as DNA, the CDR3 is TGTGCCAGCAGCAGCACCCCGACAGCAATCGGCAGGGAGACCCAGTACTTC. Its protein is CASSSTPTAIGRETQYF. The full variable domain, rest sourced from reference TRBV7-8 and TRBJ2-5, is GAGVSQSPRYKVAKRGQDVALRCDPISGHVSLFWYQQALGQGPEFLTYFQNEAQLDKSGLPSDRFFAERPEGSVSTLKIQRTQQEDSAVYLCASSSTPTAIGRETQYFGPGTRLLVL.

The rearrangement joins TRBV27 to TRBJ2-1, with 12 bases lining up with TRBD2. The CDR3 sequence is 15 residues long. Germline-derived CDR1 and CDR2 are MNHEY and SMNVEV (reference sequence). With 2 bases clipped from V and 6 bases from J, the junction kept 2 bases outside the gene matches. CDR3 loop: CASSLLAGGPNEQFF. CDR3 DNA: TGTGCCAGCAGTTTACTAGCGGGAGGGCCCAATGAGCAGTTCTTC.

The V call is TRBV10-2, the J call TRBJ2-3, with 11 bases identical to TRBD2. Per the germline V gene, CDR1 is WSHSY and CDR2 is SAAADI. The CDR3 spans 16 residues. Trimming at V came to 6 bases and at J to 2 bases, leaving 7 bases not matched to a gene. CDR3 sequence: CASRGPSGGPTDTQYF. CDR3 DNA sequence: TGCGCCAGCAGGGGTCCTAGCGGGGGGCCCACAGATACGCAGTATTTT.

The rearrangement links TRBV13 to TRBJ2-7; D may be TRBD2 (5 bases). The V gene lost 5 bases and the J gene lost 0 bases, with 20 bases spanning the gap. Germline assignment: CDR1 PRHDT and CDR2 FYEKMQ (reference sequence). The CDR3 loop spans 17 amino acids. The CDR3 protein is CASSQPPGGFNSYEQYF. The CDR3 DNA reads TGTGCCAGCAGCCAACCCCCGGGCGGGTTTAACTCCTACGAGCAGTACTTC.

CDR3 region: CASRYIGRGMVNEKLFF. The CDR3 nucleotides read TGTGCCAGTAGATACATCGGGAGGGGGATGGTCAATGAAAAACTGTTTTTT. This rearrangement joins TRBV19 to TRBJ1-4, with a possible D match to TRBD1 (6 bases). V lost 6 bases and J 5 bases, leaving 22 bases between the germline ends. CDR1 and CDR2 (germline): LNHDA, SQIVND (reference sequence). The CDR3 extends over 17 amino acids.

The CDR3 region has the DNA TGTGCCAGCAGCCCAGATAAGGGACTAGCGGGAGCGGGTGAGCAGTTCTTC. Residues: CASSPDKGLAGAGEQFF. The genes are TRBV7-9 and TRBJ2-1; 14 nucleotides align to TRBD2. This CDR3 has 17 residues. V trimming: 5 bases; J trimming: 9 bases; junction bases outside the gene matches: 12. CDR1 is SEHNR, CDR2 FQNEAQ, per germline (reference sequence).

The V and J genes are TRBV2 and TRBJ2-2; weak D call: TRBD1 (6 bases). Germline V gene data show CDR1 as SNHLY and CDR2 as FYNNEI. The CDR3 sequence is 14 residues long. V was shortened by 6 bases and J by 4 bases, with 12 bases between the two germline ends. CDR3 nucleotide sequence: TGTGCCAGCAGGTTAGGGGGTTTCACCGGGGAGCTGTTTTTT. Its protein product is CASRLGGFTGELFF.

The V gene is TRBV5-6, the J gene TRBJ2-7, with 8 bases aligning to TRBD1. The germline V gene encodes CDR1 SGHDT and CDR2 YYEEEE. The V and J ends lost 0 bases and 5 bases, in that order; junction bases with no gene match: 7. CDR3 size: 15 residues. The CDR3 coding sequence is TGTGCCAGCAGCTTGGGGACAGGGTTCCTCCACGAGCAGTACTTC. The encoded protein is CASSLGTGFLHEQYF.

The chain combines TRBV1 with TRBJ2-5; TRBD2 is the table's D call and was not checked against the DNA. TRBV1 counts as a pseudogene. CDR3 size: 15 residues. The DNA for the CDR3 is TGCACCAGCAGCCAAGAATGGCGGGTGGTAGAGACCCAGTACTTC. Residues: CTSSQEWRVVETQYF.

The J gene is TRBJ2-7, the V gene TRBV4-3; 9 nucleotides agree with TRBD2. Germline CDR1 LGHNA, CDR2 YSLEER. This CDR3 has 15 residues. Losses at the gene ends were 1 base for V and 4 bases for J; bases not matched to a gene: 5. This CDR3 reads CASSQGAGGPYEQYF. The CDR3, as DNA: TGCGCCAGCAGCCAAGGGGCGGGAGGGCCTTACGAGCAGTACTTC.

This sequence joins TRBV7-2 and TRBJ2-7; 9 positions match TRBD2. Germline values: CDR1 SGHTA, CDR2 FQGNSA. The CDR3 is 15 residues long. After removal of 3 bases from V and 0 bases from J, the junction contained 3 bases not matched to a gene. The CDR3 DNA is TGTGCCAGCAGCTTCAGGACTAGCGCCTCCTACGAGCAGTACTTC. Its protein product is CASSFRTSASYEQYF. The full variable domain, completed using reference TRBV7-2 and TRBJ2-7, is GAGVSQSPSNKVTEKGKDVELRCDPISGHTALYWYRQSLGQGLEFLIYFQGNSAPDKSGLPSDRFSAERTGGSVSTLTIQRTQQEDSAVYLCASSFRTSASYEQYFGPGTRLTVT.

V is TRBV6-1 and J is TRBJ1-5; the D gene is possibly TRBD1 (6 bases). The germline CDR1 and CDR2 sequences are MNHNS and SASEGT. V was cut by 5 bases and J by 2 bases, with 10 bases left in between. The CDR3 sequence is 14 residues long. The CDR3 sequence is CASSPGVGNQPQHF. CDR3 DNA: TGTGCCAGCAGTCCAGGGGTTGGCAATCAGCCCCAGCATTTT.

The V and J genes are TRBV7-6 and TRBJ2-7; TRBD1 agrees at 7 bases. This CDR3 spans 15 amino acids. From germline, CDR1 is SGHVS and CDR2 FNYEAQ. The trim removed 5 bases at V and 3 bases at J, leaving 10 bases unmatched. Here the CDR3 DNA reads TGTGCCAGCAGCCGCAGAGGACAGGAGTTCTACGAGCAGTACTTC. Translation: CASSRRGQEFYEQYF.

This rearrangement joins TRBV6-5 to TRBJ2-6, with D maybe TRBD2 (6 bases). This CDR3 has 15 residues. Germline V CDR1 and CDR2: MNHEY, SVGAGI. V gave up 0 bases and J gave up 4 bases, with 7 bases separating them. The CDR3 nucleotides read TGTGCCAGCAGTTACTCGGGGGGAGGGGCCAACGTCCTGACTTTC. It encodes CASSYSGGGANVLTF.

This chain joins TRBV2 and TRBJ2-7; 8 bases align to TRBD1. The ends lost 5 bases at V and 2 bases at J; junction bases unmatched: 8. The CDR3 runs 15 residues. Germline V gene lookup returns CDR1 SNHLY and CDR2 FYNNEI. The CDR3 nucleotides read TGTGCCAGCAGTTTAAGGGGACAGGCAACCTACGAGCAGTACTTC. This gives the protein CASSLRGQATYEQYF.

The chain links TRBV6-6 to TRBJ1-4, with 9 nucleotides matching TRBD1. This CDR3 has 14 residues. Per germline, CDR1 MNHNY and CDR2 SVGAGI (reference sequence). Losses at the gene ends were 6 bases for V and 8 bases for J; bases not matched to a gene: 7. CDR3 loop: CASRDRGWAEKLFF. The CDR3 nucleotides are TGTGCCAGCAGGGACAGGGGCTGGGCAGAAAAACTGTTTTTT.

CDR3 DNA: TGTGCCAGCAGCGAACCTTACAGGCGTGAAGCTTTCTTT. Its protein is CASSEPYRREAFF. The V and J genes are TRBV12-1 and TRBJ1-1; the tabulated D call, TRBD1, remains unverified against the DNA. TRBV12-1 is reported as a pseudogene. This CDR3 is 13 amino acids long.

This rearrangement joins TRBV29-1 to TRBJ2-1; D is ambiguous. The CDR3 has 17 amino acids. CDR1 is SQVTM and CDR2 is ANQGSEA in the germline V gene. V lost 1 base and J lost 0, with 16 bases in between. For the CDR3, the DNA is TGCAGCGTTGAAGTTCCCCGCGGAATCCGCTCCTACAATGAGCAGTTCTTC. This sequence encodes CSVEVPRGIRSYNEQFF.

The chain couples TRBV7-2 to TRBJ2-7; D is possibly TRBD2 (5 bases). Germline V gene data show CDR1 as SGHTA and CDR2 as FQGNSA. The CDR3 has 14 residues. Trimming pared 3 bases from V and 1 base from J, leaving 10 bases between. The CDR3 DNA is TGTGCCAGCAGCTTCGGCGGGTTTTCCTACGAGCAGTACTTC. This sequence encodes CASSFGGFSYEQYF.

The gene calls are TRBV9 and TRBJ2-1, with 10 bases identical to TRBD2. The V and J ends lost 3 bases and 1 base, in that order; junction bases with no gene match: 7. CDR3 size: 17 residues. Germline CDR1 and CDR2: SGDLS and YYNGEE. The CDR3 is CASSGLAGVGSYNEQFF. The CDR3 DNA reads TGTGCCAGCAGCGGGCTAGCGGGAGTAGGGTCCTACAATGAGCAGTTCTTC.

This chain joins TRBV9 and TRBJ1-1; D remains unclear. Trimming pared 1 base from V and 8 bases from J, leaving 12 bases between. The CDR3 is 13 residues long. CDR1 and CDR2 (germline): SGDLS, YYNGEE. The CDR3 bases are TGTGCCAGCAGCGTAAGTCCCCTGGCCGAAGCTTTCTTT. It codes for CASSVSPLAEAFF.

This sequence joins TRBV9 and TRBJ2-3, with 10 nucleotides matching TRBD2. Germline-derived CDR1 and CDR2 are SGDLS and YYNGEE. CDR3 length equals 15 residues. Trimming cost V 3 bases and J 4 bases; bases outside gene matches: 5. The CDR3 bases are TGTGCCAGCAGCGATAGCGGGGGGACCTCAGATACGCAGTATTTT. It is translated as CASSDSGGTSDTQYF.

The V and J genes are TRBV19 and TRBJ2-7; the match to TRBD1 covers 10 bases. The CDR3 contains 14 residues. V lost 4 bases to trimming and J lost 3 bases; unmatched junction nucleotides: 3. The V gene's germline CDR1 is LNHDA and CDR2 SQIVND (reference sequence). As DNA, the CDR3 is TGTGCCAGTAGTAGCCGGGACAGGGGCTACGAGCAGTACTTC. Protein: CASSSRDRGYEQYF.

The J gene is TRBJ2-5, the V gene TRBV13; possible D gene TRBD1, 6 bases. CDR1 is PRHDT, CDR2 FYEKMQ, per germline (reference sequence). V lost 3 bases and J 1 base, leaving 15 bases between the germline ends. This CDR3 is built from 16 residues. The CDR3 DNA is TGTGCCAGCAGCTTTAGGCCTGGGGGCGCCCAAGAGACCCAGTACTTC. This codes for CASSFRPGGAQETQYF. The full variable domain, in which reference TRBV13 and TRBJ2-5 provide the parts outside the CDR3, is AAGVIQSPRHLIKEKRETATLKCYPIPRHDTVYWYQQGPGQDPQFLISFYEKMQSDKGSIPDRFSAQQFSDYHSELNMSSLELGDSALYFCASSFRPGGAQETQYFGPGTRLLVL.